This T cell receptor (beta chain) was identified in a study of multiple sclerosis patients with progressive multifocal leukoencephalopathy. Only in-frame clones appear in the TCRdb table, and some are missing; sequencing was by immunoSEQ multiplex PCR. The profile covers approximately 35,000 clones, with more than 75% appearing a single time and about 3.3% taken by the ten largest. The time point here: time of PML onset. A word on this clone: Other DNA sequences in this sample translate to the same CDR3.

The ends were cut back, 4 bases at V and 2 bases at J, with 4 bases in the middle. The CDR3 totals 12 residues. In germline, CDR1 is SGHDT, CDR2 YYEEEE. This clonotype was sampled from a human donor with progressive multifocal leukoencephalopathy. The chain is built from TRBV5-6 and TRBJ1-5; D gene unclear. The sample consisted of PBMCs, taken from a patient treated with natalizumab. In nucleotides, the CDR3 is TGTGCCAGCAGCAGCCGCAATCAGCCCCAGCATTTT. Its protein product is CASSSRNQPQHF.